These 24 T cell receptor beta chains were sequenced from one sample in a study of T cells in Graves' hyperthyroidism and ophthalmopathy. Amplification of TCR beta CDR3 regions used RNA as the template. Initially, a first-round RT-PCR of the TCR CDR3 employed the HTBI primer set. TCRdb re-called the multiplex PCR reads with MiXCR, one entry per CDR3 protein. The sample has over 450,000 distinct CDR3 sequences; 17% are singletons. Material: blood. The receptors were gathered from a woman aged 18-29 years with Graves' ophthalmopathy.

This chain connects TRBV2 to TRBJ1-3; maybe TRBD1 (6 bases). The V end was cut by 1 base, the J end by 4 bases, with 14 bases between. The CDR3 consists of 16 residues. CDR1 is SNHLY, CDR2 FYNNEI, per germline. The CDR3 protein is CASSEGGQKFGNTIYF. CDR3 bases: TGTGCCAGCAGTGAAGGGGGGCAAAAGTTCGGAAACACCATATATTTT.

This rearrangement joins TRBV5-6 to TRBJ1-1; 11 bases are a match to TRBD1. J gave up 11 bases and V 3 bases, and 12 bases lay outside the gene matches. Germline loops: CDR1 SGHDT, CDR2 YYEEEE. The CDR3 has 15 residues. The CDR3 is CASSSLSRDRGKAFF. The CDR3, as DNA: TGTGCCAGCAGCTCCTTGTCCCGGGACAGGGGGAAGGCTTTCTTT.

This clonotype has more than one count but fewer than ten. The rearrangement joins TRBV6-1 to TRBJ2-2; perhaps TRBD1 as D (7 bases). Germline V CDR1 and CDR2: MNHNS, SASEGT. The CDR3 covers 15 residues. V lost 5 bases and J 4 bases, leaving 14 bases between the germline ends. This CDR3 is CASSTQGTGTGELFF. CDR3 DNA sequence: TGTGCCAGCAGTACACAGGGGACTGGCACCGGGGAGCTGTTTTTT.

This clonotype was found a few times. This sequence joins TRBV20-1 and TRBJ2-2; D perhaps matches TRBD2 (7 bases). Trimming took off 0 bases at V and 7 bases at J, with 24 bases between the two ends. Germline V CDR1 and CDR2: DFQATT, SNEGSKA (reference sequence). The CDR3 contains 18 residues. CDR3 DNA: TGCAGTGCTAGAGATGCGGGTTATGGGGGCGGGAGTAGCGGGGAGCTGTTTTTT. This sequence encodes CSARDAGYGGGSSGELFF.

For this clonotype: A read error may account for a junction end that differs from germline. The genes are TRBV2 and TRBJ2-7; TRBD2 might be the D (5 bases). Germline CDR1 is SNHLY and CDR2 is FYNNEI. CDR3 length: 16 residues. The DNA for the CDR3 is TGTGCCAGCACTGAAGACGCTAGCAGCTCGGGTTACGAGCAGTACTTC. Amino acid sequence: CASTEDASSSGYEQYF.

This chain uses TRBV7-9 with TRBJ2-7; possibly TRBD1 for D (6 bases). Germline V gene sequence: CDR1 SEHNR, CDR2 FQNEAQ (reference sequence). V was pared by 5 bases and J by 5 bases, with 13 bases between. The CDR3 spans 13 residues. As DNA, the CDR3 is TGTGCCAGCAGCCCCCGGGACACCAACGAGCAGTACTTC. Translated, it gives CASSPRDTNEQYF.

This clonotype has just a few counts. This chain joins TRBV7-2 and TRBJ2-2, with D perhaps being TRBD1 or TRBD2 (5 bases each). The CDR3 has 14 amino acids. Germline values: CDR1 SGHTA, CDR2 FQGNSA. Trimming pared 1 base from V and 3 bases from J, leaving 6 bases between. In nucleotides, the CDR3 is TGTGCCAGCAGCTTAGGGGGGTACACCGGGGAGCTGTTTTTT. As protein: CASSLGGYTGELFF.

This clonotype showed up just a few times. The chain employs TRBV20-1 and TRBJ1-2; no clear D. Germline V gives CDR1 DFQATT, CDR2 SNEGSKA (reference sequence). Trimming removed 6 bases at V and 7 bases at J, with 15 bases between. The CDR3 runs to 12 residues. CDR3 residues: CSATTTAFGYTF. The DNA of the CDR3 is TGCAGTGCCACCACCACAGCGTTTGGCTACACCTTC.

On this clonotype: This may stem from a read error, because a much larger clone lies one nucleotide away. The J gene is TRBJ2-7, the V gene TRBV30; no reliable D call. The germline V gene has CDR1 GTSNPN and CDR2 SVGIG (reference sequence). The V end lost 1 base, the J end lost 9 bases, and 13 bases lay between the germline ends. The CDR3 spans 12 residues. CDR3 bases: TGTGCCTGGAGTGCCATCGGCGACGGGCAGTACTTC. Its protein is CAWSAIGDGQYF.

The chain uses TRBV18 and TRBJ1-5; D might be TRBD1 (5 bases). This CDR3 is 16 amino acids long. CDR1 and CDR2 (germline): KGHSH, LQKENI. Deletions cut 6 bases from V and 3 bases from J, with 18 bases between. CDR3 region: CASSQNRDGVNQPQHF. The CDR3 nucleotides are TGTGCCAGCTCCCAAAACCGGGACGGTGTCAATCAGCCCCAGCATTTT.

V usage is TRBV2 and J usage is TRBJ2-1; 13 bases match TRBD2. The CDR3 has 15 residues. In germline, CDR1 is SNHLY, CDR2 FYNNEI. V lost 5 bases, J lost 9 bases, and 7 bases stayed unmatched. The CDR3 reads CASSTSGRAGGEQFF. CDR3 coding DNA: TGTGCCAGCAGTACTAGCGGGAGGGCCGGGGGTGAGCAGTTCTTC.

Ten or more counts support this clonotype. This chain links TRBV27 with TRBJ1-1; D is unresolved. The CDR3 totals 13 residues. V lost 6 bases and J lost 4, with 12 bases in between. Germline assignment: CDR1 MNHEY and CDR2 SMNVEV (reference sequence). The CDR3 is CASSFAGPTEAFF. The CDR3 coding sequence is TGTGCCAGCAGCTTCGCCGGCCCCACTGAAGCTTTCTTT.

The table lists this clonotype with a few counts. This chain uses TRBV20-1 with TRBJ2-6, with 9 bases lining up with TRBD1. The CDR3 is 16 amino acids. From germline, CDR1 is DFQATT and CDR2 SNEGSKA (reference sequence). V trimming: 3 bases; J trimming: 1 base; junction bases outside the gene matches: 4. In nucleotides, the CDR3 is TGCAGTGCTAGCGGGACAGGGATTTCTGGGGCCAACGTCCTGACTTTC. It translates to CSASGTGISGANVLTF.

This clonotype was seen ten or more times. The J gene is TRBJ1-2, the V gene TRBV29-1, with unresolved D. The germline gives CDR1 SQVTM, CDR2 ANQGSEA. This CDR3 has 14 residues. V lost 1 base and J 4 bases, leaving 13 bases between the germline ends. The CDR3 region is CSVEVGGPIYGYTF. In DNA form, the CDR3 reads TGCAGCGTTGAAGTTGGAGGGCCGATCTATGGCTACACCTTC. Looking up the rest from reference TRBV29-1 and TRBJ1-2 gives the full variable domain: SAVISQKPSRDICQRGTSLTIQCQVDSQVTMMFWYRQQPGQSLTLIATANQGSEATYESGFVIDKFPISRPNLTFSTLTVSNMSPEDSSIYLCSVEVGGPIYGYTFGSGTRLTVV.

This clonotype has a handful of counts. The V and J genes are TRBV27 and TRBJ1-5; D possibly corresponds to TRBD1 (5 bases). This CDR3 is built from 17 residues. The germline gives CDR1 MNHEY, CDR2 SMNVEV (reference sequence). V was clipped by 5 bases and J by 2 bases, with 19 bases between them. The CDR3 loop is CASSARALGAGNQPQHF. CDR3 DNA: TGTGCCAGCAGTGCCCGGGCTCTAGGGGCCGGCAATCAGCCCCAGCATTTT.

This clonotype was detected many times. V is TRBV20-1 and J is TRBJ2-5, with 8 nucleotides matching TRBD2. Germline V gene sequence: CDR1 DFQATT, CDR2 SNEGSKA (reference sequence). This CDR3 has 16 amino acids. V trimming: 5 bases; J trimming: 0 bases; junction bases outside the gene matches: 11. The CDR3 region is CSADATSGGHQETQYF. CDR3 nucleotides: TGCAGTGCTGACGCCACTAGCGGTGGGCACCAAGAGACCCAGTACTTC.

The CDR3 DNA is TGTGCCACCAGCAGGGAGGGACAGGGGCCCCTCAGTGAGCAGTTCTTC. Translating it yields CATSREGQGPLSEQFF. The genes are TRBV15 and TRBJ2-1; 10 bases match TRBD1. The J segment lost 9 bases and the V segment lost 3 bases, leaving 11 bases of the junction unmatched. CDR1 and CDR2 from the germline V gene are LNHNV and YYDKDF (reference sequence). CDR3 length equals 16 residues.

This clonotype was recorded many times. The V and J genes are TRBV6-6 and TRBJ1-1; the D gene is possibly TRBD1 (6 bases). Deletions cut 0 bases from V and 3 bases from J, with 11 bases between. There are 15 residues in the CDR3. CDR1 and CDR2 from the germline V gene are MNHNY and SVGAGI (reference sequence). The CDR3, as DNA: TGTGCCAGCAGTTACTCTCGGGGGGCCGACACTGAAGCTTTCTTT. This codes for CASSYSRGADTEAFF.

This clonotype was recorded at least ten times. V gene TRBV6-1 combines with J gene TRBJ1-4; no firm D call. In germline, CDR1 is MNHNS, CDR2 SASEGT. The CDR3 covers 15 residues. V dropped 5 bases and J dropped 7 bases, with 17 bases sitting between them. The CDR3 loop is CASSSHEGRGEKLFF. In nucleotides, the CDR3 is TGTGCCAGCAGTTCCCATGAAGGGCGCGGTGAAAAACTGTTTTTT.

This clonotype has ten or more counts. The genes are TRBV2 and TRBJ2-5; no firm D call. The CDR3 is 14 amino acids. With 7 bases removed from V and 0 bases from J, the gap between germline ends came to 12 bases. CDR1 is SNHLY and CDR2 is FYNNEI in the germline V gene. DNA for the CDR3: TGTGCCAGCAAGGTCGGAGCCTACCAAGAGACCCAGTACTTC. It is translated as CASKVGAYQETQYF.

This clonotype was counted many times. The chain employs TRBV27 and TRBJ2-1; D unresolved. The CDR3 loop spans 13 amino acids. Trimming cost V 1 base and J 8 bases, with 9 bases left between them. Germline V gives CDR1 MNHEY, CDR2 SMNVEV (reference sequence). CDR3 protein: CASSLLGNHEQFF. CDR3 DNA sequence: TGTGCCAGCAGTTTATTAGGGAACCATGAGCAGTTCTTC.

The chain has TRBV20-1 and TRBJ1-2; D ambiguous. The CDR3 is 11 residues long. V lost 5 bases and J lost 4, with 8 bases in between. Germline CDR1 is DFQATT and CDR2 is SNEGSKA (reference sequence). The CDR3 region is CSALWGYGYTF. For the CDR3, the DNA is TGCAGTGCTCTCTGGGGCTATGGCTACACCTTC.

This sequence joins TRBV5-1 and TRBJ2-5; D gene uncertain. Germline values: CDR1 SGHRS, CDR2 YFSETQ. The CDR3 covers 15 residues. V was shortened by 4 bases and J by 2 bases, with 15 bases between the two germline ends. The CDR3 region has the DNA TGCGCCAGCAGCCCGCAAATGGTACTACAAGAGACCCAGTACTTC. Amino acid sequence: CASSPQMVLQETQYF.

This chain joins TRBV28 and TRBJ2-7, with D possibly TRBD2 on 5 matching bases. V lost 6 bases and J 7 bases, leaving 22 bases between the germline ends. The CDR3 is 15 residues long. Germline values: CDR1 MDHEN, CDR2 SYDVKM. The CDR3 DNA is TGTGCCAGCAGCCCCCAGAGGGCTGGATCGCGGGAGCAGTACTTC. Its translation is CASSPQRAGSREQYF.